This TCR beta chain was sequenced during a study of T cells in Graves' hyperthyroidism and ophthalmopathy. Notes on the study in general: Ophthalmopathy was predicted by the model a median of 6.5 months ahead of onset. Blood also held most thyroid clonotypes expanded beyond 0.001.

Uncontrolled infection, other autoimmune disease, pregnancy or lactation led to exclusion. As to this clonotype: Its specificity is not known.

TCR beta CDR3 sequences were amplified from RNA transcripts. A set of HTBI primers served as the primers for a first-round RT-PCR of the TCR CDR3. TCRdb analysed the multiplex PCR reads with MiXCR anew, one entry per CDR3 protein. The table records about 600,000 distinct CDR3 sequences, approximately 15% of them present only once. This TCR derives from a woman between 18 and 30 years old with Graves' ophthalmopathy. Sample: blood.

The CDR3: CASRPRTGGRGEQFF. CDR3 nucleotides: TGTGCCAGTAGACCGCGGACAGGGGGCCGGGGTGAGCAGTTCTTC. The chain recombines TRBV19 with TRBJ2-1; TRBD1 matches at 11 bases. The CDR3 consists of 15 residues. J was trimmed by 9 bases and V by 6 bases; bases with no gene match: 10. Germline lookup yields CDR1 LNHDA and CDR2 SQIVND (reference sequence).